This passage covers 12 T cell receptor beta chains from one sample sequenced in a study of shared clonotypes between healthy human individuals. It was CD45RO-negative cells, positively selected for CCR7, that made up naive CD8 cells, with terminally differentiated effector memory CD45RA+ cells excluded. Some clones are missing from TCRdb's copy, which holds only in-frame ones; the method was immunoSEQ multiplex PCR. This sample has some 2.1 million clones, with 80% to 95% found just once. Material: naive CD8+ T cells from PBMCs. Source of these receptors: a man aged 18 to 35 in good health. Some clones in this sample may be carry-over from other donors' samples.

The chain joins TRBV10-1 to TRBJ1-5; the match to TRBD1 covers 7 bases. In germline, CDR1 is WNHNN, CDR2 SYGVQD (reference sequence). The CDR3 runs to 14 residues. The V gene end was trimmed by 6 bases and the J gene end by 7 bases; junction bases not matched to a gene: 9. CDR3 amino acids: CASRLDRVRQPQHF. The CDR3 bases are TGCGCCAGCAGACTCGACAGGGTTCGACAGCCCCAGCATTTT.

CDR3 nucleotides: TGCAGCGTTGATGACCCCCACGCTGACGAGCAGTACTTC. Translating it yields CSVDDPHADEQYF. The V call is TRBV29-1, the J call TRBJ2-7; D is unresolved. This CDR3 region has 13 residues. Germline assignment: CDR1 SQVTM and CDR2 ANQGSEA. V was shortened by 3 bases and J by 5 bases, with 14 bases between the two germline ends.

This chain joins TRBV13 and TRBJ1-1; D gene uncertain. The CDR3 sequence is 14 residues long. The V end was cut by 5 bases, the J end by 2 bases, with 12 bases between. The germline V gene has CDR1 PRHDT and CDR2 FYEKMQ (reference sequence). Written as DNA, the CDR3 is TGTGCCAGCAGCCAAGGGATACTCAACACTGAAGCTTTCTTT. Its protein is CASSQGILNTEAFF.

The chain combines TRBV30 with TRBJ2-7; D perhaps matches TRBD2 (5 bases). Trimming shortened V by 0 bases and J by 1 base, and 10 bases separated the two germline ends. CDR3 length equals 14 residues. Germline V lookup: CDR1 GTSNPN, CDR2 SVGIG (reference sequence). The CDR3 is CAWSVLGSSYEQYF. DNA of the CDR3: TGTGCCTGGAGTGTACTAGGCTCTTCCTACGAGCAGTACTTC.

The gene calls are TRBV7-9 and TRBJ2-3, with TRBD1 matching 10 bases. The CDR3 is 17 amino acids. The trim removed 2 bases at V and 0 bases at J, leaving 5 bases unmatched. CDR1 is SEHNR and CDR2 is FQNEAQ in the germline V gene (reference sequence). CDR3 protein: CASSLFRTGGSTDTQYF. The CDR3 DNA reads TGTGCCAGCAGCTTATTCCGGACAGGGGGTAGCACAGATACGCAGTATTTT.

The chain has TRBV28 and TRBJ2-1; D gene uncertain. Trimming took 7 bases from V and 6 from J, leaving 7 bases between them. Looked up from germline, CDR1 is MDHEN and CDR2 is SYDVKM. CDR3 length equals 11 residues. CDR3: CASTTVNEQFF. In DNA form, the CDR3 reads TGTGCCAGCACCACGGTCAATGAGCAGTTCTTC.

CDR3 sequence: CATSREGTGPLSNQPQHF. CDR3 bases: TGTGCCACCAGCAGAGAGGGGACAGGGCCCCTGAGCAATCAGCCCCAGCATTTT. The chain carries TRBV15 and TRBJ1-5; the match to TRBD1 covers 9 bases. The junction had 7 bases not matched to a gene; V was cut back by 0 bases and J by 1 base. There are 18 residues in the CDR3. From germline, CDR1 is LNHNV and CDR2 YYDKDF (reference sequence). Full variable domain (outside the CDR3, taken from reference TRBV15 and TRBJ1-5): DAMVIQNPRYQVTQFGKPVTLSCSQTLNHNVMYWYQQKSSQAPKLLFHYYDKDFNNEADTPDNFQSRRPNTSFCFLDIRSPGLGDTAMYLCATSREGTGPLSNQPQHFGDGTRLSIL.

The V and J genes are TRBV19 and TRBJ2-1; tentative D call: TRBD1 (6 bases). V was trimmed by 10 bases and J by 1 base, leaving 14 bases between them. From germline, CDR1 is LNHDA and CDR2 SQIVND (reference sequence). The CDR3 runs to 14 residues. CDR3 region: CATQRQASYNEQFF. The CDR3 coding sequence is TGTGCCACTCAGAGACAGGCGTCCTACAATGAGCAGTTCTTC.

The chain recombines TRBV27 with TRBJ2-1; TRBD2 agrees at 9 bases. The CDR3 consists of 17 residues. J lost 7 bases, V lost 5 bases, and 15 bases had no gene match. The germline CDR1 and CDR2 sequences are MNHEY and SMNVEV (reference sequence). The CDR3 is CASSPQDLAGRVNEQFF. The CDR3 DNA sequence: TGTGCCAGCAGTCCACAGGACCTAGCGGGGAGGGTGAATGAGCAGTTCTTC.

This chain joins TRBV5-4 and TRBJ2-1, with 7 nucleotides matching TRBD2. V lost 7 bases, J lost 7 bases, and 2 bases stayed unmatched. The V gene's germline CDR1 is SGHNT and CDR2 YYREEE (reference sequence). The CDR3 is made up of 11 amino acids. The CDR3 nucleotides are TGTGCCAGCGCGGGAGTAAATGAGCAGTTCTTC. It is translated as CASAGVNEQFF.

The rearrangement joins TRBV27 to TRBJ2-7; 9 bases match TRBD2. The length of the CDR3 is 14 residues. Germline V gives CDR1 MNHEY, CDR2 SMNVEV (reference sequence). The V segment lost 4 bases and the J segment 3 bases; nucleotides outside the gene matches: 4. Written as DNA, the CDR3 is TGTGCCAGCAGTTCCTCTAGCGGGATCTACGAGCAGTACTTC. Amino acids: CASSSSSGIYEQYF.

This chain uses TRBV4-3 with TRBJ2-5; possible D gene TRBD1, 5 bases. This CDR3 has 18 amino acids. The V and J ends lost 0 bases and 4 bases respectively, with 21 bases between them. Germline lookup yields CDR1 LGHNA and CDR2 YSLEER. The CDR3 protein is CASSQEMLIGATGETQYF. The CDR3 coding sequence is TGCGCCAGCAGCCAAGAAATGTTGATTGGGGCTACGGGAGAGACCCAGTACTTC.